These 28 T cell receptor beta chains originate from one sample sequenced in a study of early stage breast cancer tumors (dated by TCRdb to the late 2010s). Libraries were made using the immunoSEQ multiplex PCR assay. Drawn from immuneACCESS, this table holds only the in-frame rearrangements with V and J called that TCRdb kept. Clones are partly lost; checked studies trace under half to an unresolved V gene and leave the rest unexplained. This sample comprises under 45,000 clones, approximately 72% of them detected only once. The top ten clonotypes cover about 7.2% of the sample. Sample: blood. The receptors shown here come from a person aged 45 to 60 with breast cancer.

Only a few counts were recorded for this clone. The chain uses TRBV7-6 and TRBJ2-1, with D possibly matching TRBD2 (6 bases). Germline V CDR1 and CDR2: SGHVS, FNYEAQ. The ends were cut back, 0 bases at V and 4 bases at J, with 10 bases in the middle. This CDR3 is 15 amino acids long. The CDR3 here is CASSLALARYNEQFF. DNA for the CDR3: TGTGCCAGCAGCTTAGCTCTAGCGAGATACAATGAGCAGTTCTTC.

V and J are TRBV5-1 and TRBJ2-7; D might be TRBD1 (5 bases). The CDR3 covers 15 residues. CDR1 is SGHRS, CDR2 YFSETQ, per germline. V lost 0 bases and J 0 bases, leaving 10 bases between the germline ends. Here the CDR3 DNA reads TGCGCCAGCAGCTTGGGTCCCGACAGCTCCTACGAGCAGTACTTC. Protein: CASSLGPDSSYEQYF.

This clone came up a few times. The chain uses TRBV5-1 and TRBJ2-7; D may be TRBD1 (6 bases). Germline V gene data show CDR1 as SGHRS and CDR2 as YFSETQ. V was clipped by 1 base and J by 0 bases, with 14 bases between them. The length of the CDR3 is 16 residues. CDR3 loop: CASSLLGEGVSYEQYF. The CDR3 DNA sequence: TGCGCCAGCAGCTTGCTTGGAGAGGGGGTCTCCTACGAGCAGTACTTC.

The V and J genes are TRBV27 and TRBJ2-5; 9 nucleotides agree with TRBD2. Looked up from germline, CDR1 is MNHEY and CDR2 is SMNVEV (reference sequence). There are 15 residues in the CDR3. After removal of 2 bases from V and 5 bases from J, the junction contained 6 bases not matched to a gene. CDR3 in amino acids: CASSLVAGGWETQYF. CDR3 nucleotides: TGTGCCAGCAGTTTAGTGGCGGGAGGGTGGGAGACCCAGTACTTC.

The V call is TRBV27, the J call TRBJ2-7; weak D call: TRBD2 (6 bases). The CDR3 length is 13 residues. Germline V gives CDR1 MNHEY, CDR2 SMNVEV (reference sequence). Trimming took 10 bases from V and 4 from J, leaving 17 bases between them. CDR3 residues: CATRGLADYEQYF. CDR3 nucleotides: TGTGCCACCCGTGGATTAGCGGATTACGAGCAGTACTTC.

This clone was counted a few times. This chain links TRBV7-8 with TRBJ2-7; D is uncertain. The CDR3 runs to 14 residues. CDR1 and CDR2 from the germline V gene are SGHVS and FQNEAQ. Between the trimmed V and J ends, which lost 3 bases and 1 base, there was a span of 10 bases. DNA for the CDR3: TGTGCCAGCAGCTTCTCCCCCGGGTCCTACGAGCAGTACGTC. Its translation: CASSFSPGSYEQYV.

This clone has only a few counts. The chain links TRBV5-6 to TRBJ2-5, with 14 bases that match TRBD2. Germline V gene lookup returns CDR1 SGHDT and CDR2 YYEEEE. This CDR3 comprises 15 residues. The trim removed 4 bases at V and 3 bases at J, leaving 2 bases unmatched. In DNA, the CDR3 is TGTGCCAGCAGCCCGGGACTAGCGGGAGAAGAGACCCAGTACTTC. Translating gives CASSPGLAGEETQYF.

The chain uses TRBV10-3 and TRBJ1-3; D gene ambiguous. CDR3 size: 15 residues. CDR1 and CDR2 (germline): ENHRY, SYGVKD. The V and J ends lost 2 bases and 4 bases respectively, with 12 bases between them. The CDR3 region has the DNA TGTGCCATCAGTGAGAAACAGTCCTCCGGAAACACCATATATTTT. It is translated as CAISEKQSSGNTIYF.

This clone was found once. This chain connects TRBV29-1 to TRBJ2-5, with 14 bases that match TRBD2. The germline CDR1 and CDR2 sequences are SQVTM and ANQGSEA. V shed 7 bases and J 0 bases; nucleotides not matched to a gene: 10. The CDR3 has 17 amino acids. The CDR3 protein is CSAEMTSGGAYQETQYF. CDR3 nucleotides: TGCAGCGCCGAAATGACTAGCGGGGGGGCCTACCAAGAGACCCAGTACTTC.

The chain links TRBV9 to TRBJ2-3, with a possible D match to TRBD2 (7 bases). This CDR3 is built from 17 residues. Germline values: CDR1 SGDLS, CDR2 YYNGEE. With 6 bases removed from V and 4 bases from J, the gap between germline ends came to 24 bases. The CDR3: CASTPGVGGGGADTQYF. In DNA form, the CDR3 reads TGTGCCAGCACCCCCGGTGTGGGGGGAGGGGGGGCAGATACGCAGTATTTT.

This chain connects TRBV19 to TRBJ2-7; 7 bases line up with TRBD1. The germline V gene has CDR1 LNHDA and CDR2 SQIVND (reference sequence). There are 12 residues in the CDR3. J gave up 6 bases and V 1 base, and 0 bases lay outside the gene matches. CDR3 protein: CASSIGTGEQYV. CDR3 nucleotide sequence: TGTGCCAGTAGTATAGGGACAGGCGAGCAGTACGTC.

The sample holds one count of this clone. The rearrangement links TRBV4-1 to TRBJ2-7; the D gene is possibly TRBD2 (5 bases). The germline gives CDR1 MGHRA, CDR2 YSYEKL. This CDR3 comprises 15 residues. V dropped 3 bases and J dropped 1 base, with 13 bases sitting between them. The chain's CDR3 is CASSHIPDSSYEQYF. CDR3 bases: TGCGCCAGCAGCCACATACCGGACTCTTCCTACGAGCAGTACTTC.

This clone was seen a few times. The gene calls are TRBV27 and TRBJ1-5; TRBD1 is a possible D gene (5 bases). The V gene's germline CDR1 is MNHEY and CDR2 SMNVEV (reference sequence). The CDR3 is 15 residues long. The V end lost 4 bases, the J end lost 4 bases, and 14 bases lay between the germline ends. The CDR3: CASSSFEGANQPQHF. CDR3 DNA sequence: TGTGCCAGCAGTTCTTTTGAAGGGGCGAATCAGCCCCAGCATTTT.

The chain carries TRBV7-2 and TRBJ2-1; 7 bases map to TRBD1. CDR1 is SGHTA and CDR2 is FQGNSA in the germline V gene. V lost 2 bases, J lost 10 bases, and 5 bases stayed unmatched. This CDR3 region has 13 residues. The CDR3 sequence is CASSLRGPREQFF. CDR3 sequence (DNA): TGTGCCAGCAGCTTAAGGGGGCCCAGGGAGCAGTTCTTC.

V gene TRBV11-2 combines with J gene TRBJ1-6, with TRBD1 matching 8 bases. There are 17 residues in the CDR3. Germline V CDR1 and CDR2: SGHAT, FQNNGV. With 2 bases clipped from V and 6 bases from J, the junction kept 9 bases outside the gene matches. DNA of the CDR3: TGTGCCAGCAGCTTACGGAGTGGGGGACAGGTTAATTCACCCCTCCACTTT. This sequence encodes CASSLRSGGQVNSPLHF.

This chain joins TRBV2 and TRBJ2-2; 7 nucleotides align to TRBD1. Looked up from germline, CDR1 is SNHLY and CDR2 is FYNNEI. V dropped 6 bases and J dropped 0; count of bases not matched to a gene: 4. The CDR3 length is 15 residues. CDR3 sequence reads: CASSWTGSNTGELFF. The CDR3 DNA reads TGTGCCAGCAGCTGGACAGGATCGAACACCGGGGAGCTGTTTTTT.

The J gene is TRBJ1-3, the V gene TRBV5-1; no clear D gene. Trimming stripped 4 bases from V and 2 bases from J, with 19 bases between. This CDR3 contains 17 residues. CDR1 and CDR2 (germline): SGHRS, YFSETQ. The CDR3 bases are TGCGCCAGCAGCCCGGGAAGCTCCCGGGGAGCTGGAAACACCATATATTTT. Translating gives CASSPGSSRGAGNTIYF.

There are many counts of this clone. The chain employs TRBV10-1 and TRBJ2-2; no firm D call. The CDR3 loop spans 14 amino acids. In germline, CDR1 is WNHNN, CDR2 SYGVQD (reference sequence). Trimming left V 4 bases short and J 3 bases short, with 9 bases between. This CDR3 reads CASSAAGYTGELFF. The CDR3 coding sequence is TGCGCCAGCAGTGCCGCAGGATACACCGGGGAGCTGTTTTTT.

The chain is built from TRBV14 and TRBJ2-7, with 10 bases lining up with TRBD2. The CDR3 is made up of 18 amino acids. Per the germline V gene, CDR1 is SGHDN and CDR2 is FVKESK. Germline trimming cut 5 bases from V and 5 bases from J; bases unmatched to any gene: 18. This chain's CDR3 is CASSARTSSGRAANEQYF. The CDR3 DNA follows: TGTGCCAGCAGCGCCCGAACCTCAAGCGGGAGGGCTGCCAACGAGCAGTACTTC.

This sequence joins TRBV19 and TRBJ2-1; 11 nucleotides align to TRBD1. Trimming cost V 6 bases and J 6 bases; bases outside gene matches: 4. The CDR3 covers 14 residues. CDR1 is LNHDA and CDR2 is SQIVND in the germline V gene (reference sequence). CDR3 sequence reads: CASSRDRGVNEQFF. CDR3 bases: TGTGCCAGTAGCAGGGACAGGGGGGTCAATGAGCAGTTCTTC. The full variable domain, its missing parts supplied by reference TRBV19 and TRBJ2-1, is DGGITQSPKYLFRKEGQNVTLSCEQNLNHDAMYWYRQDPGQGLRLIYYSQIVNDFQKGDIAEGYSVSREKKESFPLTVTSAQKNPTAFYLCASSRDRGVNEQFFGPGTRLTVL.

The J gene is TRBJ1-6, the V gene TRBV7-6, with a tentative D call TRBD1 (6 bases). V was cut by 6 bases and J by 10 bases, with 16 bases left in between. The CDR3 extends over 14 amino acids. Germline V gene lookup returns CDR1 SGHVS and CDR2 FNYEAQ. CDR3 DNA sequence: TGTGCCAGCAGTCCAGGGGAGGGACGATCACCCCTCCACTTT. Translating it yields CASSPGEGRSPLHF. The full variable domain, completed using reference TRBV7-6 and TRBJ1-6, is GAGVSQSPRYKVTKRGQDVALRCDPISGHVSLYWYRQALGQGPEFLTYFNYEAQQDKSGLPNDRFSAERPEGSISTLTIQRTEQRDSAMYRCASSPGEGRSPLHFGNGTRLTVT.

This clone occurred once. The chain employs TRBV6-5 and TRBJ2-1, with D perhaps matching TRBD1 (5 bases). This CDR3 has 16 residues. Germline loops: CDR1 MNHEY, CDR2 SVGAGI. Trimming cost V 0 bases and J 2 bases, with 11 bases left between them. The CDR3 bases are TGTGCCAGCAGTTACTCGGGGCTACCCACCTACAATGAGCAGTTCTTC. This encodes CASSYSGLPTYNEQFF.

The chain carries TRBV18 and TRBJ2-1; TRBD2 matches 8 bases. The CDR3 spans 16 residues. J lost 4 bases, V lost 2 bases, and 7 bases had no gene match. Germline-derived CDR1 and CDR2 are KGHSH and LQKENI. CDR3 loop: CASSPKPLAGYNEQFF. CDR3 DNA sequence: TGTGCCAGCTCACCAAAACCCCTAGCGGGTTACAATGAGCAGTTCTTC.

This chain joins TRBV30 and TRBJ1-2; 7 bases match TRBD1. Per the germline V gene, CDR1 is GTSNPN and CDR2 is SVGIG (reference sequence). The CDR3 contains 13 residues. With 2 bases clipped from V and 4 bases from J, the junction kept 4 bases outside the gene matches. The DNA for the CDR3 is TGTGCCTGGAGTAGGGGGCCGGGCTATGGCTACACCTTC. This translates into CAWSRGPGYGYTF.

The DNA for the CDR3 is TGTGCCATCAGTGCCCTTACTAGCGGGGGCAAGAATGAGCAGTTCTTC. It encodes CAISALTSGGKNEQFF. The rearrangement links TRBV10-3 to TRBJ2-1, with TRBD2 identical over 11 bases. Germline V lookup: CDR1 ENHRY, CDR2 SYGVKD. This CDR3 comprises 16 residues. With V trimmed by 4 bases and J by 7 bases, 9 bases remained unmatched.

The count of this clone is one. The V and J genes are TRBV5-1 and TRBJ2-1, with 8 bases identical to TRBD1. The germline V gene has CDR1 SGHRS and CDR2 YFSETQ. The CDR3 sequence is 16 residues long. With V trimmed by 0 bases and J by 6 bases, 8 bases remained unmatched. CDR3: CASSLEAGQGANEQFF. CDR3 bases: TGCGCCAGCAGCTTGGAAGCTGGCCAGGGGGCCAATGAGCAGTTCTTC.

The gene calls are TRBV10-3 and TRBJ1-5; D call uncertain. The germline V and J ends were trimmed by 0 bases and 0 bases, with 9 bases remaining between them. Germline CDR1 ENHRY, CDR2 SYGVKD. The CDR3 length is 16 residues. CDR3 DNA: TGTGCCATCAGTGAGTCTGGCAGGATTAGCAATCAGCCCCAGCATTTT. Its protein is CAISESGRISNQPQHF.

As for this clone: One end of the junction fails to match germline, which may point to a read error. J is TRBJ1-2 and V is TRBV5-4; 7 bases map to TRBD1. This CDR3 comprises 13 residues. Germline V gene data show CDR1 as SGHNT and CDR2 as YYREEE (reference sequence). As DNA, the CDR3 is TGCGCCAGCAGCCAGGGGGGTAGCTATGGCTACACCTTC. This gives the protein CASSQGGSYGYTF. The full variable domain, its missing parts supplied by reference TRBV5-4 and TRBJ1-2, is ETGVTQSPTHLIKTRGQQVTLRCSSQSGHNTVSWYQQALGQGPQFIFQYYREEENGRGNFPPRFSGLQFPNYSSELNVNALELDDSALYLCASSQGGSYGYTFGSGTRLTVV.